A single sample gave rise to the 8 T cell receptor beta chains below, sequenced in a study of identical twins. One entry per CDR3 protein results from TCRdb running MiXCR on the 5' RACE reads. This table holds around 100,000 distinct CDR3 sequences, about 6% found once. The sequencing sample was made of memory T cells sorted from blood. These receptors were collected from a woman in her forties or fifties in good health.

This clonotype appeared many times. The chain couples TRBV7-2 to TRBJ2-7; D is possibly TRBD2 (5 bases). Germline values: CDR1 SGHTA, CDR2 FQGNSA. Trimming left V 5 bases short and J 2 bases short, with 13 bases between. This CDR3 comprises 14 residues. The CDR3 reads CASSEGLGPYEQYV. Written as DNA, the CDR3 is TGTGCCAGCAGCGAGGGTCTCGGTCCCTACGAGCAGTACGTC.

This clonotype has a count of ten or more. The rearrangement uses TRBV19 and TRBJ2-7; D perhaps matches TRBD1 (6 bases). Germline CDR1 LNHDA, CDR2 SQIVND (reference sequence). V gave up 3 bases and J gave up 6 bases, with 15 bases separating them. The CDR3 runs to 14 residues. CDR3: CASSIYTGSSEQYF. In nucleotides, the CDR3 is TGTGCCAGTAGTATTTATACAGGGAGCTCCGAGCAGTACTTC.

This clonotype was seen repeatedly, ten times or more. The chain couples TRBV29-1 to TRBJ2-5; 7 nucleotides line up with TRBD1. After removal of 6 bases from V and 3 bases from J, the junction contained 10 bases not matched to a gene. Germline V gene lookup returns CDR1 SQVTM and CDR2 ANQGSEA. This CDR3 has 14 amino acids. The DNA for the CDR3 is TGCAGCGTAACACTCCAGGGACAGAAAGAGACCCAGTACTTC. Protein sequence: CSVTLQGQKETQYF.

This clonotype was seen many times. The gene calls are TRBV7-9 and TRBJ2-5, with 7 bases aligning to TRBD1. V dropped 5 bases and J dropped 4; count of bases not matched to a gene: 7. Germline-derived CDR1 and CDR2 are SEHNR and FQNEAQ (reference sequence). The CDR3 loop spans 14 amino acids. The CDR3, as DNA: TGTGCCAGCAGCACCTGGGACAGTCTAGAGACCCAGTACTTC. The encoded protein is CASSTWDSLETQYF.

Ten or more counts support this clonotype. The DNA for the CDR3 is TGTGCCAGCAGCCCCCTGCCCATAGGTCAGCCCCAGCATTTT. Translation gives CASSPLPIGQPQHF. The chain combines TRBV5-5 with TRBJ1-5; D gene uncertain. The CDR3 has 14 amino acids. V shed 4 bases and J shed 6 bases, with 14 bases lying between them. Per the germline V gene, CDR1 is SGHKS and CDR2 is YYEKEE (reference sequence).

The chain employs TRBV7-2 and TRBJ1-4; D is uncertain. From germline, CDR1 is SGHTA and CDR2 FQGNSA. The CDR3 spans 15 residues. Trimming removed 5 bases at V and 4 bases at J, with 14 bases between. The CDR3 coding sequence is TGTGCCAGCAGCCCCCCCGGACGGATTAATGAAAAACTGTTTTTT. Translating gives CASSPPGRINEKLFF. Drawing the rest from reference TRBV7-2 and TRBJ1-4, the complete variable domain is GAGVSQSPSNKVTEKGKDVELRCDPISGHTALYWYRQSLGQGLEFLIYFQGNSAPDKSGLPSDRFSAERTGGSVSTLTIQRTQQEDSAVYLCASSPPGRINEKLFFGSGTQLSVL.

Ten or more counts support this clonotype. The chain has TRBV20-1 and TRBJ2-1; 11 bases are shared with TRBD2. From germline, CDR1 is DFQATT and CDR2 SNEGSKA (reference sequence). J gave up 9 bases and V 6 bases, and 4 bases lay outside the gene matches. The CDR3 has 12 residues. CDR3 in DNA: TGCAGTGCGCCGGGACTAGCGGCTGAGCAGTTCTTC. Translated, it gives CSAPGLAAEQFF.

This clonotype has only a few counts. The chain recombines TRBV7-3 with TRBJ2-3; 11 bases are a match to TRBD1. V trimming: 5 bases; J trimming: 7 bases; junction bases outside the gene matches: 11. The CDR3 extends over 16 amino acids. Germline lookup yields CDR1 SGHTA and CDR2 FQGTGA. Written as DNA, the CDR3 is TGTGCCAGCAGCACGGATGGGACAGGGGGATTCAATACGCAGTATTTT. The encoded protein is CASSTDGTGGFNTQYF.